Presented here are 15 T cell receptor beta chains from one specimen sequenced in a study of cytomegalovirus exposure and HLA in healthy donors. The PCR was carried out with 60 Vbeta primers and 13 Jbeta primers. The repertoire was sequenced with immunoSEQ multiplex PCR; TCRdb's copy has only in-frame clones and lacks some. The sample comprises more than 85,000 clones, around three quarters of which are singletons, and less than 3.5% rests with the top ten. Sequenced material: PBMCs. Source of these receptors: a male donor in good health and CMV-seropositive.

The chain uses TRBV7-9 and TRBJ1-2, with TRBD1 matching over 7 bases. After removal of 2 bases from V and 5 bases from J, the junction contained 11 bases not matched to a gene. The CDR3 runs 16 residues. Germline V gene sequence: CDR1 SEHNR, CDR2 FQNEAQ (reference sequence). CDR3 amino acids: CASSLSRKGGLYGYTF. CDR3 nucleotides: TGTGCCAGCAGCTTATCGAGGAAAGGGGGCTTATATGGCTACACCTTC.

The chain links TRBV4-1 to TRBJ1-1; TRBD1 matches at 11 bases. The CDR3 has 15 residues. Trimming took 4 bases from V and 0 from J; bases not matched to a gene: 1. Germline CDR1 MGHRA, CDR2 YSYEKL. CDR3 protein: CASSRTGGLNTEAFF. The CDR3 DNA sequence: TGCGCCAGCAGCCGGACAGGGGGCTTGAACACTGAAGCTTTCTTT.

The chain links TRBV30 to TRBJ1-2; TRBD1 agrees at 8 bases. CDR1 and CDR2 (germline): GTSNPN, SVGIG (reference sequence). The J segment lost 6 bases and the V segment lost 3 bases, leaving 3 bases of the junction unmatched. This CDR3 contains 12 residues. The CDR3 protein is CAWRAGGNGYTF. In DNA form, the CDR3 reads TGTGCCTGGAGAGCAGGGGGCAATGGCTACACCTTC.

The chain has TRBV9 and TRBJ2-1; TRBD1 matches at 8 bases. This CDR3 spans 15 amino acids. CDR1 and CDR2 from the germline V gene are SGDLS and YYNGEE. V gave up 3 bases and J gave up 3 bases; unmatched junction bases: 5. The CDR3 DNA reads as TGTGCCAGCAGCGGTCAGGGGGCTGTCTACAATGAGCAGTTCTTC. Protein product: CASSGQGAVYNEQFF.

The table lists this clone with a count of one. This chain joins TRBV2 and TRBJ2-1; D might be TRBD1 (5 bases). Germline CDR1 and CDR2: SNHLY and FYNNEI. CDR3 length: 11 residues. The germline V and J ends were trimmed by 8 bases and 7 bases, with 9 bases remaining between them. DNA of the CDR3: TGTGCCAGCCAGGGTACGAATGAGCAGTTCTTC. It specifies CASQGTNEQFF.

This chain connects TRBV4-1 to TRBJ2-7; 11 positions match TRBD1. Germline CDR1 MGHRA, CDR2 YSYEKL. This CDR3 is 16 amino acids long. The V gene end was trimmed by 1 base and the J gene end by 5 bases; junction bases not matched to a gene: 7. The CDR3 here is CASSQGPGQGAHEQYF. CDR3 DNA sequence: TGCGCCAGCAGCCAAGGTCCAGGACAGGGGGCCCACGAGCAGTACTTC.

CDR3: CASSSQGNSPLHF. The CDR3 DNA reads as TGTGCCAGCAGCTCCCAGGGAAATTCACCCCTCCACTTT. The chain couples TRBV7-2 to TRBJ1-6, with D perhaps TRBD1 (5 bases). This CDR3 spans 13 amino acids. Germline CDR1 SGHTA, CDR2 FQGNSA. The germline V and J ends were trimmed by 4 bases and 7 bases, with 8 bases remaining between them. The full variable domain, in which reference TRBV7-2 and TRBJ1-6 provide the parts outside the CDR3, is GAGVSQSPSNKVTEKGKDVELRCDPISGHTALYWYRQSLGQGLEFLIYFQGNSAPDKSGLPSDRFSAERTGGSVSTLTIQRTQQEDSAVYLCASSSQGNSPLHFGNGTRLTVT.

This chain joins TRBV30 and TRBJ1-2; D is possibly TRBD1 (5 bases). The CDR3 extends over 15 amino acids. Trimming took off 0 bases at V and 3 bases at J, with 14 bases between the two ends. Germline V gene lookup returns CDR1 GTSNPN and CDR2 SVGIG (reference sequence). CDR3 nucleotides: TGTGCCTGGAGTGTACGAGGTTGGGGGGACTATGGCTACACCTTC. Translating gives CAWSVRGWGDYGYTF.

This chain uses TRBV30 with TRBJ1-3, with D hard to call. The CDR3 runs 14 residues. The germline CDR1 and CDR2 sequences are GTSNPN and SVGIG (reference sequence). V was clipped by 6 bases and J by 0 bases, with 12 bases between them. The CDR3, as DNA: TGTGCCTGCCAGCGACTCAACTCTGGAAACACCATATATTTT. It encodes CACQRLNSGNTIYF. Filled out from reference TRBV30 and TRBJ1-3, the complete variable domain reads SQTIHQWPATLVQPVGSPLSLECTVEGTSNPNLYWYRQAAGRGLQLLFYSVGIGQISSEVPQNLSASRPQDRQFILSSKKLLLSDSGFYLCACQRLNSGNTIYFGEGSWLTVV.

The V and J genes are TRBV19 and TRBJ1-2; D is unclear. CDR3 length: 13 amino acids. Trimming cost V 5 bases and J 4 bases, with 11 bases left between them. The germline V gene encodes CDR1 LNHDA and CDR2 SQIVND (reference sequence). The CDR3 is CASSEATVYGYTF. The CDR3 coding sequence is TGTGCCAGTAGTGAGGCGACGGTCTATGGCTACACCTTC.

In its sample, this clone was seen once. V and J are TRBV5-4 and TRBJ1-1; unclear D gene. CDR1 is SGHNT and CDR2 is YYREEE in the germline V gene (reference sequence). V lost 0 bases, J lost 1 base, and 7 bases lay in between. The CDR3 contains 14 residues. The CDR3 bases are TGTGCCAGCAGCTTGGCGCGCGCGAACACTGAAGCTTTCTTT. This sequence encodes CASSLARANTEAFF.

V gene TRBV29-1 combines with J gene TRBJ2-7; 8 bases are shared with TRBD1. The CDR3 totals 12 residues. CDR1 SQVTM and CDR2 ANQGSEA come from the germline V gene. With 4 bases clipped from V and 7 bases from J, the junction kept 6 bases outside the gene matches. CDR3 DNA: TGCAGCGTTGTCGCAGGGGGCAGGGAGCAGTACTTC. Residues: CSVVAGGREQYF.

The rearrangement uses TRBV5-1 and TRBJ1-1; 8 nucleotides line up with TRBD1. Germline V CDR1 and CDR2: SGHRS, YFSETQ. This CDR3 is 15 amino acids long. Trimming removed 4 bases from V and 2 bases from J; junction bases left unmatched: 7. This CDR3 is CASSAWTGTNTEAFF. The DNA for the CDR3 is TGCGCCAGCAGCGCGTGGACAGGGACCAACACTGAAGCTTTCTTT.

The J gene is TRBJ1-2, the V gene TRBV20-1; D remains unclear. V shed 3 bases and J shed 8 bases, with 10 bases lying between them. CDR1 is DFQATT, CDR2 SNEGSKA, per germline (reference sequence). The CDR3 length is 11 residues. This CDR3 reads CSASGGLGYTF. CDR3 DNA: TGCAGTGCTAGTGGAGGCCTAGGCTACACCTTC.

This clone appeared once. Mismatch with germline at one junction end may stem from a read error. The chain has TRBV7-7 and TRBJ2-7; tentative D call: TRBD1 (6 bases). Germline V gives CDR1 SSHAT, CDR2 FNYEAQ (reference sequence). This CDR3 contains 14 residues. The CDR3: CASSFSQGPYEQYF. CDR3 in DNA: TGTGCTAGCAGCTTCTCCCAGGGGCCCTACGAGCAGTACTTC.